The next 26 T cell receptor beta chains were all read from a single sample in a study of Ad26.COV2.S vaccination and SARS-CoV-2 variants. The treatment denotes: over 15 received Ad26.COV2.S at low or high dose, single or two shots; roughly five received placebo; per-sample allocation not given. Sampling was performed 63 days after the first vaccine or placebo injection. Some clones are missing from TCRdb's copy, which holds only in-frame ones; the method was immunoSEQ multiplex PCR. In the table there are about 410,000 clones, roughly 90% of which are singletons. The specimen comprised peripheral blood, sampled in a trial of Ad26.COV2.S vaccine versus placebo. Receptors were obtained from a person between 18 and 65 years old who received the Ad26.COV2.S COVID-19 vaccine or a placebo.

V and J are TRBV29-1 and TRBJ2-1; D remains unclear. V was clipped by 3 bases and J by 5 bases, with 8 bases between them. Germline V CDR1 and CDR2: SQVTM, ANQGSEA. The CDR3 is 12 amino acids. The CDR3 region is CSVELRDNEQFF. The DNA of the CDR3 is TGCAGCGTTGAGCTCCGGGACAATGAGCAGTTCTTC.

The rearrangement joins TRBV28 to TRBJ1-2, with TRBD1 as a possible D gene (5 bases). The CDR3 has 14 amino acids. Per the germline V gene, CDR1 is MDHEN and CDR2 is SYDVKM. V was cut by 1 base and J by 5 bases, with 11 bases left in between. Here the CDR3 DNA reads TGTGCCAGCAGTTTATTGGGCCGACAGTATGGCTACACCTTC. This gives the protein CASSLLGRQYGYTF.

CDR3 nucleotide sequence: TGTGCTAGTGGCCGAGCCCCCGAGGGCACTGAAGCTTTCTTT. This encodes CASGRAPEGTEAFF. The chain carries TRBV12-5 and TRBJ1-1; D not certain. The germline V gene has CDR1 LGHNT and CDR2 FRNRAP. Trimming took off 6 bases at V and 4 bases at J, with 15 bases between the two ends. This CDR3 comprises 14 residues.

The rearrangement uses TRBV7-8 and TRBJ2-3; the D gene is possibly TRBD1 (6 bases). The V gene lost 4 bases and the J gene lost 3 bases, with 14 bases spanning the gap. There are 15 residues in the CDR3. Germline lookup yields CDR1 SGHVS and CDR2 FQNEAQ. The CDR3: CASSSPGHKTDTQYF. The CDR3 nucleotides are TGTGCCAGCAGCTCCCCGGGACACAAAACAGATACGCAGTATTTT.

V gene TRBV28 combines with J gene TRBJ1-1; the match to TRBD1 covers 9 bases. The CDR3 contains 12 residues. Per the germline V gene, CDR1 is MDHEN and CDR2 is SYDVKM. V lost 5 bases, J lost 10 bases, and 5 bases stayed unmatched. The CDR3 nucleotides read TGTGCCAGCAGTCCAGGGACAGGGACAGCTTTCTTT. It yields the protein CASSPGTGTAFF.

This chain uses TRBV6-5 with TRBJ2-7; no definite D call. The CDR3 loop spans 14 amino acids. The germline V gene has CDR1 MNHEY and CDR2 SVGAGI. The germline V and J ends were trimmed by 5 bases and 0 bases, with 11 bases remaining between them. As DNA, the CDR3 is TGTGCCAGCAGTCGGACCAAAAGCTCCTACGAGCAGTACTTC. Its protein is CASSRTKSSYEQYF.

This chain uses TRBV5-6 with TRBJ2-1; D gene ambiguous. V dropped 4 bases and J dropped 9 bases, with 17 bases sitting between them. Germline CDR1 and CDR2: SGHDT and YYEEEE. The CDR3 covers 14 residues. DNA for the CDR3: TGTGCCAGCAGCCCGGGTCTAGTCCCAGGTGAGCAGTTCTTC. Amino acids: CASSPGLVPGEQFF.

The CDR3 DNA follows: TGCGCCAGCAGCTTGGTCTCGCCGGGCCTCAATGAGCAGTTCTTC. It encodes CASSLVSPGLNEQFF. This chain joins TRBV5-1 and TRBJ2-1; D not certain. Trimming removed 0 bases at V and 6 bases at J, with 13 bases between. The CDR3 has 15 amino acids. CDR1 and CDR2 from the germline V gene are SGHRS and YFSETQ.

This clone has just one count. The genes are TRBV12-3 or TRBV12-4 and TRBJ2-5, with D perhaps TRBD2 (5 bases). V dropped 2 bases and J dropped 5 bases, with 9 bases sitting between them. This CDR3 has 13 residues. The CDR3: CASSLRGSETQYF. For the CDR3, the DNA is TGTGCCAGCAGTTTACGGGGTTCGGAGACCCAGTACTTC.

V and J are TRBV10-3 and TRBJ1-1; unclear D gene. CDR3 length: 13 amino acids. V was trimmed by 5 bases and J by 3 bases, leaving 10 bases between them. Germline V gene lookup returns CDR1 ENHRY and CDR2 SYGVKD. The CDR3 DNA reads as TGTGCCATCAGTCCAGGACCCGACACTGAAGCTTTCTTT. Translating it yields CAISPGPDTEAFF.

V gene TRBV6-5 combines with J gene TRBJ2-2, with TRBD1 matching over 9 bases. V shed 6 bases, J shed 6 bases, and the junction held 8 bases outside the gene matches. This CDR3 is built from 15 residues. Looked up from germline, CDR1 is MNHEY and CDR2 is SVGAGI. CDR3 in DNA: TGTGCCAGCAGGGTCGGGACAGGGTTTTCCGGGGAGCTGTTTTTT. Protein sequence: CASRVGTGFSGELFF.

This clone was found once. The chain combines TRBV7-9 with TRBJ2-4; D is ambiguous. Germline CDR1 and CDR2: SEHNR and FQNEAQ (reference sequence). This CDR3 has 15 amino acids. Deletions cut 1 base from V and 0 bases from J, with 7 bases between. The CDR3 spells CASSLELRAKNIQYF. Here the CDR3 DNA reads TGTGCCAGCAGCTTAGAGCTGAGAGCCAAAAACATTCAGTACTTC.

The chain couples TRBV14 to TRBJ1-2; D not resolved. The length of the CDR3 is 13 residues. CDR1 is SGHDN and CDR2 is FVKESK in the germline V gene. The V end was cut by 4 bases, the J end by 4 bases, with 10 bases between. CDR3 in DNA: TGTGCCAGCAGCCCGCTGGGGATCTATGGCTACACCTTC. It specifies CASSPLGIYGYTF.

Written as DNA, the CDR3 is TGCGCCAGCAGTGAAAGGGACGGGAGGGCCTTAAATGAGCAGTTCTTC. Translating gives CASSERDGRALNEQFF. The chain links TRBV10-1 to TRBJ2-1; 8 nucleotides line up with TRBD2. Germline trimming cut 3 bases from V and 7 bases from J; bases unmatched to any gene: 11. There are 16 residues in the CDR3. The germline gives CDR1 WNHNN, CDR2 SYGVQD (reference sequence).

The V and J genes are TRBV4-3 and TRBJ2-2; D unresolved. The length of the CDR3 is 19 residues. Germline assignment: CDR1 LGHNA and CDR2 YSLEER. Trimming shortened V by 0 bases and J by 3 bases, and 20 bases separated the two germline ends. The CDR3: CASSQEVLSPLNDTGELFF. In DNA form, the CDR3 reads TGCGCCAGCAGCCAAGAAGTACTGTCCCCACTTAACGACACCGGGGAGCTGTTTTTT.

This rearrangement joins TRBV19 to TRBJ2-3; 7 bases are a match to TRBD2. CDR1 is LNHDA and CDR2 is SQIVND in the germline V gene (reference sequence). After removal of 4 bases from V and 4 bases from J, the junction contained 8 bases not matched to a gene. The CDR3 extends over 15 amino acids. The CDR3 region is CASSSGVAGPDTQYF. CDR3 coding DNA: TGTGCCAGTAGTAGTGGTGTAGCGGGTCCAGATACGCAGTATTTT.

V and J are TRBV27 and TRBJ2-2, with 7 bases identical to TRBD2. CDR1 and CDR2 (germline): MNHEY, SMNVEV (reference sequence). J gave up 5 bases and V 1 base, and 7 bases lay outside the gene matches. The CDR3 has 16 amino acids. The CDR3 DNA is TGTGCCAGCAGTTTATATGCGGGAGTAGGGACCGGGGAGCTGTTTTTT. This encodes CASSLYAGVGTGELFF.

J is TRBJ1-1 and V is TRBV30, with no clear D. The CDR3 consists of 18 residues. Trimming cost V 2 bases and J 1 base, with 23 bases left between them. CDR1 and CDR2 (germline): GTSNPN, SVGIG (reference sequence). The CDR3 loop is CAWSLFSNPRLPNTEAFF. The CDR3 DNA follows: TGTGCCTGGAGTCTCTTCTCCAACCCCAGGCTGCCGAACACTGAAGCTTTCTTT.

This chain connects TRBV12-3 or TRBV12-4 to TRBJ2-2, with a possible D match to TRBD2 (5 bases). Between the trimmed V and J ends, which lost 4 bases and 9 bases, there was a span of 6 bases. The CDR3 runs to 11 residues. CDR3 sequence: CASSSTRELFF. The DNA for the CDR3 is TGTGCCAGCAGTTCGACTAGGGAGCTGTTTTTT.

This clone has only one observation. The chain joins TRBV18 to TRBJ2-7; D is undetermined. V was shortened by 0 bases and J by 1 base, with 10 bases between the two germline ends. In germline, CDR1 is KGHSH, CDR2 LQKENI. There are 15 residues in the CDR3. Here the CDR3 DNA reads TGTGCCAGCTCACCACCGGATCTGGGTTCCTACGAGCAGTACTTC. Protein: CASSPPDLGSYEQYF.

J is TRBJ2-7 and V is TRBV11-1, with TRBD2 matching over 7 bases. The CDR3 is 15 amino acids. Trimming cost V 5 bases and J 1 base; bases outside gene matches: 8. Germline V gene sequence: CDR1 SGHAT, CDR2 FQDESV (reference sequence). CDR3 protein: CASSPSGTGSYEQYF. The CDR3 coding sequence is TGTGCCAGCAGCCCAAGCGGGACTGGATCCTACGAGCAGTACTTC.

This clone was counted between two and nine times. The rearrangement links TRBV6-4 to TRBJ2-3; maybe TRBD2 (6 bases). CDR3 size: 15 residues. Germline-derived CDR1 and CDR2 are MRHNA and SNTAGT. V gave up 6 bases and J gave up 2 bases, with 15 bases separating them. The CDR3 DNA is TGTGCCAGCAGCCTTCGAACGGGGGACACAGATACGCAGTATTTT. It translates to CASSLRTGDTDTQYF.

This chain uses TRBV27 with TRBJ2-3, with TRBD2 identical over 10 bases. Germline lookup yields CDR1 MNHEY and CDR2 SMNVEV (reference sequence). The J segment lost 2 bases and the V segment lost 6 bases, leaving 5 bases of the junction unmatched. The CDR3 runs 15 residues. CDR3 sequence reads: CASREAGGNTDTQYF. CDR3 in DNA: TGTGCCAGCAGGGAAGCGGGAGGGAACACAGATACGCAGTATTTT.

This chain connects TRBV7-9 to TRBJ1-6, with D perhaps TRBD1 (5 bases). V shed 1 base and J shed 5 bases, with 12 bases lying between them. The CDR3 spans 16 residues. Germline V CDR1 and CDR2: SEHNR, FQNEAQ (reference sequence). CDR3: CASSLVVGTDNSPLHF. In nucleotides, the CDR3 is TGTGCCAGCAGCTTAGTTGTGGGGACGGATAATTCACCCCTCCACTTT.

The V call is TRBV30, the J call TRBJ2-1; TRBD1 matches 7 bases. The CDR3 is 13 residues long. The V gene end was trimmed by 2 bases and the J gene end by 5 bases; junction bases not matched to a gene: 3. CDR1 GTSNPN and CDR2 SVGIG come from the germline V gene (reference sequence). This CDR3 is CAWSIQGNNEQFF. The CDR3 coding sequence is TGTGCCTGGAGTATACAGGGGAACAATGAGCAGTTCTTC.

The rearrangement uses TRBV7-9 and TRBJ1-6, with TRBD1 as a possible D gene (5 bases). Germline V gene data show CDR1 as SEHNR and CDR2 as FQNEAQ (reference sequence). Trimming shortened V by 2 bases and J by 15 bases, and 11 bases separated the two germline ends. The CDR3 sequence is 12 residues long. This CDR3 is CASSLQQGGLHF. The CDR3 DNA reads TGTGCCAGCAGCTTACAGCAGGGAGGCCTCCACTTT.